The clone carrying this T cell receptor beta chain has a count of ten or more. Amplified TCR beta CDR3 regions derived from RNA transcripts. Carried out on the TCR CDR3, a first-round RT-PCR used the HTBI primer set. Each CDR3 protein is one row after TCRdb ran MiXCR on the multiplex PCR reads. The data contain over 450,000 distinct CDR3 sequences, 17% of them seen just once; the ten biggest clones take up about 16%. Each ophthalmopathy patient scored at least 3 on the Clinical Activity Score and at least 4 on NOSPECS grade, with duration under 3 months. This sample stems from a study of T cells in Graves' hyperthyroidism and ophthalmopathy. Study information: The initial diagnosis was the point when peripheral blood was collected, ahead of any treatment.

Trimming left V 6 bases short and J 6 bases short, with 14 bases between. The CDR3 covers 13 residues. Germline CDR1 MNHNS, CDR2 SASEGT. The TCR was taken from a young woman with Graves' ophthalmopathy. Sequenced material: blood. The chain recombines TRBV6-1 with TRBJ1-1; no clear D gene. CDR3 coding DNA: TGTGCCAGCAGGCCCGCGTCGGGGTCTGAAGCTTTCTTT. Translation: CASRPASGSEAFF.